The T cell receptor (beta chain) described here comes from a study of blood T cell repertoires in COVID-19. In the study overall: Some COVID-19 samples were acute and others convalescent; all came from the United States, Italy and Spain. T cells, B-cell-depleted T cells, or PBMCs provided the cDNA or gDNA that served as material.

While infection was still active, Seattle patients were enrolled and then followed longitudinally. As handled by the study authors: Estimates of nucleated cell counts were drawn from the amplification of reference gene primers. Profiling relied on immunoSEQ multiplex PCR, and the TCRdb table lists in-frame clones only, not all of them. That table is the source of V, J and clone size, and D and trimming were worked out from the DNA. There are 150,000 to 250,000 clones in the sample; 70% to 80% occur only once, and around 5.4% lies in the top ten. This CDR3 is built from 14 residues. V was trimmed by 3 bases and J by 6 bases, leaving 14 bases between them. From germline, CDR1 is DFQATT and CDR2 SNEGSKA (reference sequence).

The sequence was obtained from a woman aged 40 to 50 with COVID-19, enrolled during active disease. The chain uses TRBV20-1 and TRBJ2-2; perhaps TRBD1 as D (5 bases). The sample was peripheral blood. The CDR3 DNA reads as TGCAGTGCTAGTGACCAGGGCACAGCCGGGGAGCTGTTTTTT. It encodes CSASDQGTAGELFF.